This TCR beta chain emerged from a study of early T cells in non-severe SARS-CoV-2 infection. On the study more broadly: Sequencing targeted bulk RNA from unsorted whole blood, leaving chains unpaired.

Per germline, CDR1 SGHTA and CDR2 FQGNSA. This CDR3 spans 15 amino acids. Trimming cost V 2 bases and J 1 base, with 8 bases left between them. Individual cDNA molecules carried attached unique molecular identifiers. One entry per CDR3 protein results from TCRdb running MiXCR on the 5' RACE reads. The sample consists of 60,000 or so distinct CDR3 sequences, 10% of them appearing once. Study-level results: VDJdb matching favored anti-spike CD8 responses, missing private and CD4 specificities.

On this clonotype itself: Its antigen is as yet unknown.

V and J are TRBV7-2 and TRBJ2-2; D not certain. The TCR was taken from an adult who was a healthcare worker with PCR-confirmed SARS-CoV-2 infection or an uninfected control (not recorded which). Sequencing used whole blood. The CDR3 DNA is TGTGCCAGCAGCTTAACTACCGGGAACACCGGGGAGCTGTTTTTT. This encodes CASSLTTGNTGELFF.